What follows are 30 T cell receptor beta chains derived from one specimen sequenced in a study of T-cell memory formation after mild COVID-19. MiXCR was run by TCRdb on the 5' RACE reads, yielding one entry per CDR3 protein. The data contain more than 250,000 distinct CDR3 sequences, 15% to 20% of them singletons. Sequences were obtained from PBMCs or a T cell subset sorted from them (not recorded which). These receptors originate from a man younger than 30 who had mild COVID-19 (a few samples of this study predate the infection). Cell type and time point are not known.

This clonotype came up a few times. The CDR3 region is CASSSGERTGELFF. The CDR3 bases are TGTGCCAGCAGTTCCGGGGAGAGGACCGGGGAGCTGTTTTTT. This rearrangement joins TRBV6-2 or TRBV6-3 to TRBJ2-2; possible D gene TRBD2, 5 bases. This CDR3 has 14 amino acids. V lost 4 bases to trimming and J lost 5 bases, with 11 bases between them. Germline CDR1 MNHEY, CDR2 SVGEGT.

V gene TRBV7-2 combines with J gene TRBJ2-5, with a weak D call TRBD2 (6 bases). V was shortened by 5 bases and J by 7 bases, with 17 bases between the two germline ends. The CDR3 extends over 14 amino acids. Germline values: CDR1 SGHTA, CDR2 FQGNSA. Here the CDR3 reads CASSRRWGLGTQYF. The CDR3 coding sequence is TGTGCCAGCAGCCGGCGCTGGGGACTGGGGACCCAGTACTTC.

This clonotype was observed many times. This CDR3 reads CASSFFRQGGHEQYV. CDR3 DNA: TGTGCCAGCAGTTTCTTCCGGCAGGGTGGACACGAGCAGTACGTC. This chain connects TRBV28 to TRBJ2-7; possibly TRBD1 for D (5 bases). The V end was cut by 3 bases, the J end by 5 bases, with 17 bases between. Per the germline V gene, CDR1 is MDHEN and CDR2 is SYDVKM. This CDR3 comprises 15 residues.

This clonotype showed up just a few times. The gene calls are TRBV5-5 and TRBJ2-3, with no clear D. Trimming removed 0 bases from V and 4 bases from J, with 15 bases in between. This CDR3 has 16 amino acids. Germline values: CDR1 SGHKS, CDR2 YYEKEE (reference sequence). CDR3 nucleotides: TGTGCCAGCAGCTTGGGGGGTCGGAACCCCGCAGATACGCAGTATTTT. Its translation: CASSLGGRNPADTQYF.

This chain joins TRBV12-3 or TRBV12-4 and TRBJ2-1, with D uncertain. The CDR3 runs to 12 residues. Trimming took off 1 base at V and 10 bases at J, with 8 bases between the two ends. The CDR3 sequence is CASSLGPMEQFF. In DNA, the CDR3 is TGTGCCAGCAGTTTAGGGCCTATGGAGCAGTTCTTC.

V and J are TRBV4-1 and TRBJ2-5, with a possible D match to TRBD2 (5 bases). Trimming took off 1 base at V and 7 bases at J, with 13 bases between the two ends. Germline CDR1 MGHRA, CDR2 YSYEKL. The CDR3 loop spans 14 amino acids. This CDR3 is CASSQVGRLWTQYF. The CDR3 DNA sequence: TGCGCCAGCAGCCAAGTGGGGAGACTGTGGACCCAGTACTTC.

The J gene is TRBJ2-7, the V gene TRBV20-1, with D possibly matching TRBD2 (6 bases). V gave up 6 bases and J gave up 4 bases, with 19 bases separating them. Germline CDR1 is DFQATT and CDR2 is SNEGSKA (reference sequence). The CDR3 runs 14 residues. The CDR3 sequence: CSATRTDHGYEQYV. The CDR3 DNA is TGCAGTGCGACTAGGACCGACCACGGATACGAGCAGTACGTC.

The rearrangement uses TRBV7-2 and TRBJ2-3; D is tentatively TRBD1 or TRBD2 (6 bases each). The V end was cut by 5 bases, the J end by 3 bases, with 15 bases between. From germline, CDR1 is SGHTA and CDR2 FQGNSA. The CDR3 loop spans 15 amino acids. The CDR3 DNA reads TGTGCCAGCAGCATAAATCTAGGGGGGACAGATACGCAGTATTTT. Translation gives CASSINLGGTDTQYF. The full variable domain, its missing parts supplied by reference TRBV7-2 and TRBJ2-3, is GAGVSQSPSNKVTEKGKDVELRCDPISGHTALYWYRQSLGQGLEFLIYFQGNSAPDKSGLPSDRFSAERTGGSVSTLTIQRTQQEDSAVYLCASSINLGGTDTQYFGPGTRLTVL.

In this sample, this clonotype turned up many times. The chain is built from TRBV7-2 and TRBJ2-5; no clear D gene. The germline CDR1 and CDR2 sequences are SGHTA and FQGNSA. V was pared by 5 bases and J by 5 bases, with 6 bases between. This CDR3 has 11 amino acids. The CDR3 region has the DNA TGTGCCAGCAGCCAGGCGGAGACCCAGTACTTC. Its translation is CASSQAETQYF.

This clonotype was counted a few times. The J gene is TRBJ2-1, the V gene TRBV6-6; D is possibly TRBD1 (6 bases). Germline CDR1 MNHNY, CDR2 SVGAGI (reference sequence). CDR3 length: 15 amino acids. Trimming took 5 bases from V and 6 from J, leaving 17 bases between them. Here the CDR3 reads CASSPSGQGSNEQFF. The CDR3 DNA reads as TGTGCCAGCAGTCCATCGGGGCAGGGGAGCAATGAGCAGTTCTTC.

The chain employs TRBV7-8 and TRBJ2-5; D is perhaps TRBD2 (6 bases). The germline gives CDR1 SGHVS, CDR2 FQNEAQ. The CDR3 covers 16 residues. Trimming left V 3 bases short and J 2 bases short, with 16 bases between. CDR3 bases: TGTGCCAGCAGCTTGAGACGCGGGATTCGGCAAGAGACCCAGTACTTC. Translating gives CASSLRRGIRQETQYF.

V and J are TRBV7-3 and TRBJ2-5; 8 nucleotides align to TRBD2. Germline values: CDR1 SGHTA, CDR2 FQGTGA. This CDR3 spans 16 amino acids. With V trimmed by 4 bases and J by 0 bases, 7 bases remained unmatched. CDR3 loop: CASSSNGGANQETQYF. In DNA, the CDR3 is TGTGCCAGCAGCTCCAACGGGGGGGCGAACCAAGAGACCCAGTACTTC.

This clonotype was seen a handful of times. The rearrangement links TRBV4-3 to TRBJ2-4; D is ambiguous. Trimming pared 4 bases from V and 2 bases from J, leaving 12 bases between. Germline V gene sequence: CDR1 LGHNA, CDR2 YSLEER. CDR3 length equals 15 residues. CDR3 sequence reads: CASSPQVGSKNIQYF. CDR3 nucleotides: TGCGCCAGCAGCCCCCAAGTGGGGTCCAAAAACATTCAGTACTTC.

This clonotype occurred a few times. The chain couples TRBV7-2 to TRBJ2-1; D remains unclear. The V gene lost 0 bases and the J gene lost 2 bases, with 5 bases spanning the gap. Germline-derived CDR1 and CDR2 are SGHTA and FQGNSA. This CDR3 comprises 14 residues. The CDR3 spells CASSLAGTYNEQFF. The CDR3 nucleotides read TGTGCCAGCAGCTTAGCGGGGACCTACAATGAGCAGTTCTTC. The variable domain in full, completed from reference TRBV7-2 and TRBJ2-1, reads GAGVSQSPSNKVTEKGKDVELRCDPISGHTALYWYRQSLGQGLEFLIYFQGNSAPDKSGLPSDRFSAERTGGSVSTLTIQRTQQEDSAVYLCASSLAGTYNEQFFGPGTRLTVL.

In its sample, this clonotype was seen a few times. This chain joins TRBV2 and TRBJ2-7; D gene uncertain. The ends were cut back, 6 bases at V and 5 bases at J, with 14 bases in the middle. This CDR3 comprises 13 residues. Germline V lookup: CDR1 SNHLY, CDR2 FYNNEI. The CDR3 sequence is CASSVAGSNEQYV. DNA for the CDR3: TGTGCCAGCAGCGTCGCAGGTTCCAACGAGCAGTACGTC.

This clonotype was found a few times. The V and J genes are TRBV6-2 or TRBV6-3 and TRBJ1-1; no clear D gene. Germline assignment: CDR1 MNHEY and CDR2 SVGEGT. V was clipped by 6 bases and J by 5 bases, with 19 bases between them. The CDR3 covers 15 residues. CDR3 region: CASSRMVMERTEAFF. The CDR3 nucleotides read TGTGCCAGCAGCCGCATGGTGATGGAGCGTACTGAAGCTTTCTTT.

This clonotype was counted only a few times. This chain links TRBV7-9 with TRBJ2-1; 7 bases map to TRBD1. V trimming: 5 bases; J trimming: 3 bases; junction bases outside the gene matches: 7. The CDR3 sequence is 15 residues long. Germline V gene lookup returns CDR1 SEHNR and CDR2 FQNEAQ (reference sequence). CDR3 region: CASSHRTGVYNEQFF. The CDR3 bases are TGTGCCAGCAGCCATCGAACAGGGGTCTACAATGAGCAGTTCTTC.

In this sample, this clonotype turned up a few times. The CDR3 protein is CASSLFGTGSPEQFF. CDR3 DNA sequence: TGCGCCAGCAGCTTATTCGGGACAGGGAGCCCTGAGCAGTTCTTC. V is TRBV5-1 and J is TRBJ2-1, with 9 positions matching TRBD1. V gave up 2 bases and J gave up 9 bases; unmatched junction bases: 9. The CDR3 length is 15 residues. Germline values: CDR1 SGHRS, CDR2 YFSETQ.

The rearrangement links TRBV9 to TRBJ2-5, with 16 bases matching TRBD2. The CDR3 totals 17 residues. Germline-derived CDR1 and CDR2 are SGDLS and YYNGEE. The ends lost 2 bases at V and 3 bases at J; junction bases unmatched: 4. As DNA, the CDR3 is TGTGCCAGCAGCGTGGGACTAGCGGGGGGGTCGGAAGAGACCCAGTACTTC. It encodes CASSVGLAGGSEETQYF.

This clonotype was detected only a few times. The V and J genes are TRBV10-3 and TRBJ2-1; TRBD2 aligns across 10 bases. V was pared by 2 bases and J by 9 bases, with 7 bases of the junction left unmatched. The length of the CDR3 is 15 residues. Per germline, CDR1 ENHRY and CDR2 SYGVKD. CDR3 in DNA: TGTGCCATCAGTGAGCCTCAGCGGGGGGGCTTTGAGCAGTTCTTC. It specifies CAISEPQRGGFEQFF.

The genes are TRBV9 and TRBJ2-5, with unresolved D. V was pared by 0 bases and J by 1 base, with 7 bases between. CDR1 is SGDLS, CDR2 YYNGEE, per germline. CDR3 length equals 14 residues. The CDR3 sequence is CASSVGFTQETQYF. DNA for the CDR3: TGTGCCAGCAGCGTAGGGTTTACCCAAGAGACCCAGTACTTC.

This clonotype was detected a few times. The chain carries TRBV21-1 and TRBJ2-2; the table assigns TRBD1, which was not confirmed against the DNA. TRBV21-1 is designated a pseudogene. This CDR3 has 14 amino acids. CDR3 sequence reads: CATFQTGGNGELFF. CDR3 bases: TGTGCCACCTTCCAGACAGGGGGTAACGGGGAGCTGTTTTTT.

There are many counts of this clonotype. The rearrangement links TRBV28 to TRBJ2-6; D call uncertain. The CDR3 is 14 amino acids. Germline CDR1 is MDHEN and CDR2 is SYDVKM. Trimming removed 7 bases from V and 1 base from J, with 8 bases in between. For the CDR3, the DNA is TGTGCCAGCAACGAGATTTCTGGGGCCAACGTCCTGACTTTC. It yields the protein CASNEISGANVLTF. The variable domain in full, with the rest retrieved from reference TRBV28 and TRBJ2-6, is DVKVTQSSRYLVKRTGEKVFLECVQDMDHENMFWYRQDPGLGLRLIYFSYDVKMKEKGDIPEGYSVSREKKERFSLILESASTNQTSMYLCASNEISGANVLTFGAGSRLTVL.

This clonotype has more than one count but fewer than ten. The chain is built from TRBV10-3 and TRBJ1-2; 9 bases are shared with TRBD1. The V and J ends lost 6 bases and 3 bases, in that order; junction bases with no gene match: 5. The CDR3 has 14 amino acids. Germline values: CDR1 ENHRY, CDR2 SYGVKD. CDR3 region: CAIRGQGEDYGYTF. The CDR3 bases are TGTGCCATCAGGGGACAGGGAGAGGACTATGGCTACACCTTC.

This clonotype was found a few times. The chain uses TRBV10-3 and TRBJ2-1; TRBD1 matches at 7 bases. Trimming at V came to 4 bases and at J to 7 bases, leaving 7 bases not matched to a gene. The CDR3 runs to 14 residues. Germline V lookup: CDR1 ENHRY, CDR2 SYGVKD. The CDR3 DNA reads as TGTGCCATCAGTGGGACAGGAGAACGTAATGAGCAGTTCTTC. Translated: CAISGTGERNEQFF.

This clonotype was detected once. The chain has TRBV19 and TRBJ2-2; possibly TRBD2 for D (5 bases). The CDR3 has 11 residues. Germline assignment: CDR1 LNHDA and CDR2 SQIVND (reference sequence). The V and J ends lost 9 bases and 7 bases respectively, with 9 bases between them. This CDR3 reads CASTEGGELFF. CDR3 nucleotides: TGTGCCAGCACCGAGGGCGGGGAGCTGTTTTTT.

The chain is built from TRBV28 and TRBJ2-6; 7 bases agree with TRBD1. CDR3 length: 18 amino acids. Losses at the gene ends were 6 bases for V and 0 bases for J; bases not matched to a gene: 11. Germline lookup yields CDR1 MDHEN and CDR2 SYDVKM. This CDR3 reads CASRPDRVRFSGANVLTF. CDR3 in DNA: TGTGCCAGCAGACCTGACAGGGTCCGCTTCTCTGGGGCCAACGTCCTGACTTTC.

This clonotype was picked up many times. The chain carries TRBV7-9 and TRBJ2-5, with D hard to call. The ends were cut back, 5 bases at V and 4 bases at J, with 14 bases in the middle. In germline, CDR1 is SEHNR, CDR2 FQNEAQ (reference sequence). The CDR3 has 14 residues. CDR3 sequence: CASSLVASGETQYF. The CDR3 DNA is TGTGCCAGCAGCCTAGTAGCCTCTGGAGAGACCCAGTACTTC. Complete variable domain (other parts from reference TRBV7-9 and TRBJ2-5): DTGVSQNPRHKITKRGQNVTFRCDPISEHNRLYWYRQTLGQGPEFLTYFQNEAQLEKSRLLSDRFSAERPKGSFSTLEIQRTEQGDSAMYLCASSLVASGETQYFGPGTRLLVL.

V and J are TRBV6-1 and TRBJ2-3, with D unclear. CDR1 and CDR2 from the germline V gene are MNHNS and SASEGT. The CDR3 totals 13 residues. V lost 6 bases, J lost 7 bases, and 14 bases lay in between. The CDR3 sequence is CASSLVRRNTQYF. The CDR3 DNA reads TGTGCCAGCAGCCTTGTTAGGCGGAATACGCAGTATTTT.

CDR3 region: CASSWGRNTEAFF. The CDR3 nucleotides are TGTGCCAGCAGTTGGGGGCGGAACACTGAAGCTTTCTTT. This chain connects TRBV6-5 to TRBJ1-1; D perhaps matches TRBD1 (6 bases). Trimming removed 4 bases at V and 1 base at J, with 7 bases between. The CDR3 is 13 amino acids. In germline, CDR1 is MNHEY, CDR2 SVGAGI.